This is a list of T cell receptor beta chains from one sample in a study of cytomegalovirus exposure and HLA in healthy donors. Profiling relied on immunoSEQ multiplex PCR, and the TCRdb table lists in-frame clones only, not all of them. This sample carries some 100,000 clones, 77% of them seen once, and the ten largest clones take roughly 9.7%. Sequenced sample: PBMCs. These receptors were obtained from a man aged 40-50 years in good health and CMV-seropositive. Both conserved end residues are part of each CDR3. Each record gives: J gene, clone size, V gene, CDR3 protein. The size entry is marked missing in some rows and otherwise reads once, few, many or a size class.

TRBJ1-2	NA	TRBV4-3	CASSQDIGGVGGYTF
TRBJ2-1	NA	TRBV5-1	CASKPSAGGPYNEQFF
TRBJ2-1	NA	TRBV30	CAWSGTGYNEQFF
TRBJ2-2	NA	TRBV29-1	CSVAGQGGGELFF
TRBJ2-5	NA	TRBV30	CAWSSWGLAGGNVQETQYF
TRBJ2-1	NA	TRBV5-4	CASSLETGVIGDNEQFF
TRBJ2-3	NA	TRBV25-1	CASSDAGTDTQYF
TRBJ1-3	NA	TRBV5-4	CASSQPQGSSGNTIYF
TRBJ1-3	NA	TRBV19	CASSMADREAGNTIYF
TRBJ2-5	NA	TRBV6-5	CASSRRTGTETQYF
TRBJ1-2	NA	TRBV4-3	CASSHPTGNYGYTF
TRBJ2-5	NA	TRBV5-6	CASSFRTSGGMETQYF
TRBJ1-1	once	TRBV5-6	CASSLAGTIVNTEAFF
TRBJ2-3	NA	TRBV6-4	CASSTTSGDGTDTQYF
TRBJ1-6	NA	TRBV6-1	CASNPKTGGDSPLHF
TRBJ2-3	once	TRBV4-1	CASSQSPTGSSTDTQYF
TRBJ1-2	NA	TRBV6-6	CASRDSYNYGYTF
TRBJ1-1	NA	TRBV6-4	CASRETGAREAFF
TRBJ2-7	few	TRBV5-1	CASGLFPRSEQYF
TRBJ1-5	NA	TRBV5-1	CASSSPNLPGYSNQPQHF
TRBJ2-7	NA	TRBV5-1	CASSLVGSDEQYF
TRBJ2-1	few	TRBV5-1	CASSLALAGGNEQFF
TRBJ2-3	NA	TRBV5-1	CASSLDEAGAPDPQYF
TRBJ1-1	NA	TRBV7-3	CASSSEIGGVYTEAFF
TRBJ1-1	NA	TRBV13	CASSLQGRGNTEAFF
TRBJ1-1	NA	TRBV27	CASSWRAGGTEAFF
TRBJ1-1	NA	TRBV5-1	CASSLGWGGNTEAFF
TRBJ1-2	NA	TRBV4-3	CASSQDRVPRGYTF
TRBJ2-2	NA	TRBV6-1	CASSVIFRNTGELFF
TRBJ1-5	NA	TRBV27	CASSLRDRNQPQHF
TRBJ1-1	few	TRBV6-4	CASREDRGLNTEAFF
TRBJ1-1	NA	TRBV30	CAWSVDSLNTEAFF
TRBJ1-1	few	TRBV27	CASKGGWNTEAFF
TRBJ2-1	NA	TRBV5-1	CASSLAGARYEQFF
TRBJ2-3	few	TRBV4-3	CASSQELAGGPDTQYF
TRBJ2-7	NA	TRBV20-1	CSASTGYEQYF
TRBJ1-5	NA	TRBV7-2	CASSYTGTVSNQPQHF
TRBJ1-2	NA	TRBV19	CASSIWDRVDYGYTF
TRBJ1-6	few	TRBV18	CASSPRLPTDRTYNSPLHF
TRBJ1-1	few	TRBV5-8	CASSFLPGVTEAFF
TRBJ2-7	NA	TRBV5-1	CASSLMNQIPGEQYF
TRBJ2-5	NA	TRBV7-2	CASSIRRDRGLQETQYF